This T cell receptor beta chain is drawn from a study of T cells in localized non-small cell lung cancer. The CDR3 runs 14 residues. Germline assignment: CDR1 KGHSH and CDR2 LQKENI. V was trimmed by 2 bases and J by 2 bases, leaving 9 bases between them. The method was immunoSEQ multiplex PCR; TCRdb's version includes in-frame clones alone and lacks a portion of them. The sample holds around 26,000 clones, 81% seen once. On this clone itself: Its target is not known.

Broader study findings: Multi-region tumor sequencing was not done, so intratumor heterogeneity could not be excluded. A median of about 54 of the top 100 tumor clones appeared in adjacent lung, which was paired and uninvolved.

This TCR was sampled from a man between 40 and 70 years old with stage III squamous cell lung carcinoma. The chain uses TRBV18 and TRBJ1-2, with D unclear. Sequencing was performed on peripheral blood, taken before any cancer treatment. CDR3 residues: CASSPLKGNYGYTF. CDR3 bases: TGTGCCAGCTCACCATTGAAAGGGAACTATGGCTACACCTTC. Together with reference TRBV18 and TRBJ1-2, the CDR3 gives the full variable domain: NAGVMQNPRHLVRRRGQEARLRCSPMKGHSHVYWYRQLPEEGLKFMVYLQKENIIDESGMPKERFSAEFPKEGPSILRIQQVVRGDSAAYFCASSPLKGNYGYTFGSGTRLTVV.